Below, 18 T cell receptor beta chains from the same sample are listed, as sequenced in a study of T cell responses to AZD1222 COVID-19 vaccine. Generated by immunoSEQ multiplex PCR, the TCRdb table keeps only in-frame clones and is missing some. The data contain under 200,000 clones, more than 70% of them seen just once; the ten biggest clones take up roughly 25%. This material consisted of peripheral blood, taken 28 days after the second AZD1222 dose. The receptors originated from an adult who received the AZD1222 COVID-19 vaccine.

This clone appeared a single time. The V call is TRBV7-9, the J call TRBJ1-6, with a tentative D call TRBD1 (5 bases). Looked up from germline, CDR1 is SEHNR and CDR2 is FQNEAQ (reference sequence). The length of the CDR3 is 14 residues. V was clipped by 4 bases and J by 8 bases, with 12 bases between them. Here the CDR3 reads CASSSRVGDSPLHF. The DNA of the CDR3 is TGTGCCAGCAGCTCCAGGGTAGGCGATTCACCCCTCCACTTT.

The rearrangement joins TRBV19 to TRBJ2-1, with 11 bases identical to TRBD2. The CDR3 loop spans 18 amino acids. Germline V gives CDR1 LNHDA, CDR2 SQIVND (reference sequence). The ends lost 3 bases at V and 8 bases at J; junction bases unmatched: 15. The CDR3 reads CASSILSLTSGKVHEQFF. CDR3 DNA: TGTGCCAGTAGTATCCTTTCACTGACTAGCGGGAAGGTTCATGAGCAGTTCTTC.

V usage is TRBV2 and J usage is TRBJ2-7, with 13 positions matching TRBD2. The trim removed 6 bases at V and 7 bases at J, leaving 9 bases unmatched. CDR3 length: 15 amino acids. Germline V gene lookup returns CDR1 SNHLY and CDR2 FYNNEI. CDR3 amino acids: CASSPGLAGVGEQYF. The CDR3 DNA sequence: TGTGCCAGCAGCCCCGGACTAGCGGGAGTAGGTGAGCAGTACTTC.

This chain joins TRBV18 and TRBJ2-1, with D perhaps being TRBD1 or TRBD2 (6 bases each). The CDR3 consists of 15 residues. V dropped 6 bases and J dropped 4 bases, with 16 bases sitting between them. CDR1 and CDR2 from the germline V gene are KGHSH and LQKENI. CDR3 bases: TGTGCCAGCTCCTCGTCCCGGGGGCAGTACAATGAGCAGTTCTTC. It is translated as CASSSSRGQYNEQFF.

Only one count was recorded for this clone. This rearrangement joins TRBV5-1 to TRBJ1-2, with D maybe TRBD1 (5 bases). With 0 bases removed from V and 8 bases from J, the gap between germline ends came to 14 bases. This CDR3 is 14 amino acids long. Germline-derived CDR1 and CDR2 are SGHRS and YFSETQ. CDR3 nucleotides: TGCGCCAGCAGCTTGGACAGGCGGGCGGGGGGCTACACCTTC. Its protein is CASSLDRRAGGYTF.

This chain joins TRBV29-1 and TRBJ2-3, with no clear D. The CDR3 is 12 amino acids. Between the trimmed V and J ends, which lost 1 base and 5 bases, there was a span of 7 bases. CDR1 SQVTM and CDR2 ANQGSEA come from the germline V gene. The CDR3 region has the DNA TGCAGCGTTGAAGGTTCTCTAGATACGCAGTATTTT. This gives the protein CSVEGSLDTQYF.

This sequence joins TRBV7-2 and TRBJ2-5; 8 nucleotides align to TRBD2. This CDR3 spans 14 amino acids. CDR1 and CDR2 from the germline V gene are SGHTA and FQGNSA. V shed 5 bases and J 5 bases; nucleotides not matched to a gene: 7. The CDR3 is CASSARRGVETQYF. The CDR3 DNA reads as TGTGCCAGCAGCGCCCGGCGGGGGGTGGAGACCCAGTACTTC.

In DNA form, the CDR3 reads TGTGCCAGCAGTCTCCTGCGGGGTCAAGAGACCCAGTACTTC. Protein product: CASSLLRGQETQYF. This sequence joins TRBV6-5 and TRBJ2-5; perhaps TRBD2 as D (6 bases). V was pared by 5 bases and J by 2 bases, with 12 bases between. This CDR3 is 14 amino acids long. The germline V gene encodes CDR1 MNHEY and CDR2 SVGAGI.

The chain employs TRBV28 and TRBJ2-7; D perhaps matches TRBD1 (5 bases). The CDR3 covers 13 residues. Germline CDR1 MDHEN, CDR2 SYDVKM. Trimming left V 11 bases short and J 0 bases short, with 14 bases between. CDR3 nucleotide sequence: TGTGCCGGAACTGATACAGGCTCCTACGAGCAGTACTTC. It specifies CAGTDTGSYEQYF.

J is TRBJ2-7 and V is TRBV4-2, with TRBD1 matching 9 bases. Germline V gene data show CDR1 as LGHNA and CDR2 as YNFKEQ. The CDR3 totals 16 residues. The V and J ends lost 1 base and 1 base, in that order; junction bases with no gene match: 5. CDR3 protein: CASSQAPQGASYEQYF. For the CDR3, the DNA is TGTGCCAGCAGCCAAGCCCCACAGGGGGCTTCCTACGAGCAGTACTTC.

This clone was detected once. The chain links TRBV7-2 to TRBJ2-5; tentative D call: TRBD2 (7 bases). This CDR3 is built from 15 residues. V lost 5 bases and J 9 bases, leaving 22 bases between the germline ends. Germline V CDR1 and CDR2: SGHTA, FQGNSA. The CDR3 here is CASSQGGAAGSAQYF. The CDR3, as DNA: TGTGCCAGCAGCCAAGGGGGGGCGGCCGGTTCGGCCCAGTACTTC.

V is TRBV12-3 or TRBV12-4 and J is TRBJ2-5; D gene ambiguous. The CDR3 is made up of 11 amino acids. Between the trimmed V and J ends, which lost 3 bases and 4 bases, there was a span of 3 bases. The CDR3 DNA reads as TGTGCCAGCAGTTTCGTAGAGACCCAGTACTTC. Its translation is CASSFVETQYF.

The chain uses TRBV15 and TRBJ2-4; the D gene is possibly TRBD1 (7 bases). Germline V gene data show CDR1 as LNHNV and CDR2 as YYDKDF (reference sequence). The CDR3 has 20 residues. V lost 0 bases to trimming and J lost 1 base, with 22 bases between them. CDR3 in amino acids: CATSRDHRGGGGGAKNIQYF. CDR3 DNA: TGTGCCACCAGCAGAGATCACAGGGGTGGCGGTGGGGGGGCCAAAAACATTCAGTACTTC.

This clone was counted a single time. This chain joins TRBV18 and TRBJ1-5; 7 bases align to TRBD1. This CDR3 is built from 16 residues. With V trimmed by 2 bases and J by 2 bases, 6 bases remained unmatched. Looked up from germline, CDR1 is KGHSH and CDR2 is LQKENI. The CDR3: CASSPTGERGNQPQHF. Written as DNA, the CDR3 is TGTGCCAGCTCACCAACAGGGGAAAGGGGCAATCAGCCCCAGCATTTT.

The rearrangement joins TRBV5-5 to TRBJ2-3, with TRBD2 matching 16 bases. The CDR3 has 15 residues. V lost 3 bases, J lost 8 bases, and 3 bases stayed unmatched. The germline CDR1 and CDR2 sequences are SGHKS and YYEKEE (reference sequence). CDR3 nucleotide sequence: TGTGCCAGCAGCTGGGGACTAGCGGGAGGGGGTACGCAGTATTTT. Residues: CASSWGLAGGGTQYF.

V usage is TRBV19 and J usage is TRBJ1-1; 8 bases align to TRBD1. V shed 3 bases, J shed 0 bases, and the junction held 6 bases outside the gene matches. The CDR3 is 16 residues long. Germline CDR1 LNHDA, CDR2 SQIVND (reference sequence). Written as DNA, the CDR3 is TGTGCCAGTAGTATCTGGCAGGGGGCTATGAACACTGAAGCTTTCTTT. Translated, it gives CASSIWQGAMNTEAFF. Supplemented by reference TRBV19 and TRBJ1-1, the full variable domain reads DGGITQSPKYLFRKEGQNVTLSCEQNLNHDAMYWYRQDPGQGLRLIYYSQIVNDFQKGDIAEGYSVSREKKESFPLTVTSAQKNPTAFYLCASSIWQGAMNTEAFFGQGTRLTVV.

Remarks on this clone: At one end, the junction sequence differs from germline, possibly due to a read error. The CDR3 region is CPTGGGTSGLETQYF. CDR3 nucleotides: TGTCCCACCGGGGGCGGGACTAGCGGCCTAGAGACCCAGTACTTC. J is TRBJ2-5 and V is TRBV24-1; 11 bases are shared with TRBD2. The CDR3 extends over 15 amino acids. Germline lookup yields CDR1 KGHDR and CDR2 SFDVKD.

The V and J genes are TRBV4-1 and TRBJ2-4; D may correspond to TRBD1 or TRBD2 (5 bases each). The germline V gene encodes CDR1 MGHRA and CDR2 YSYEKL. Trimming left V 4 bases short and J 7 bases short, with 8 bases between. CDR3 length equals 12 residues. The CDR3 loop reads CASSPEGNIQYF. The CDR3, as DNA: TGCGCCAGCAGCCCAGAGGGGAACATTCAGTACTTC.